These 27 T cell receptor beta chains share one sample of origin, sequenced in a study of human T cells and chemical hapten exposure. Documented time point: patch test 2, 6 weeks after DPC sensitization. Noted treatment: therapeutic diphenylcyclopropenone sensitization with weekly scalp DPC. TCRdb fed the RACE reads into MiXCR, producing one record per CDR3 protein. The repertoire has about 350,000 distinct CDR3 sequences, more than 5% of them found once; the top ten carry roughly 5.4%. The sequences come from whole blood, collected in connection with sensitization to the hapten diphenylcyclopropenone (DPC). The source of these receptors is a woman between 18 and 29 years old with alopecia areata. Some clones in this sample may be carry-over from other donors' samples.

In DNA form, the CDR3 reads TGTGCCAGCAGCTGGGCTAGCGGGGGGCGGTCAGATACGCAGTATTTT. Protein sequence: CASSWASGGRSDTQYF. The rearrangement joins TRBV7-2 to TRBJ2-3, with 11 bases lining up with TRBD2. CDR1 is SGHTA, CDR2 FQGNSA, per germline. The CDR3 totals 16 residues. The J segment lost 4 bases and the V segment lost 4 bases, leaving 7 bases of the junction unmatched.

This clonotype has a count of ten or more. The rearrangement joins TRBV28 to TRBJ2-7; D ambiguous. The CDR3 loop spans 14 amino acids. In germline, CDR1 is MDHEN, CDR2 SYDVKM. V lost 7 bases, J lost 3 bases, and 16 bases lay in between. The chain's CDR3 is CASNPRGGDYEQYF. CDR3 bases: TGTGCCAGCAACCCTCGCGGCGGAGACTACGAGCAGTACTTC. The full variable domain, completed using reference TRBV28 and TRBJ2-7, is DVKVTQSSRYLVKRTGEKVFLECVQDMDHENMFWYRQDPGLGLRLIYFSYDVKMKEKGDIPEGYSVSREKKERFSLILESASTNQTSMYLCASNPRGGDYEQYFGPGTRLTVT.

V usage is TRBV12-3 or TRBV12-4 and J usage is TRBJ2-3, with 7 bases fitting TRBD2. This CDR3 contains 16 residues. Unmatched junction bases numbered 8, after V lost 1 base and J lost 4 bases. The DNA for the CDR3 is TGTGCCAGCAGTTTAGGGCGGGGGATAGGGGCAGATACGCAGTATTTT. Translation gives CASSLGRGIGADTQYF.

This clonotype showed up many times. J is TRBJ1-3 and V is TRBV7-9; D gene uncertain. Germline V CDR1 and CDR2: SEHNR, FQNEAQ (reference sequence). The CDR3 sequence is 14 residues long. With 7 bases removed from V and 0 bases from J, the gap between germline ends came to 10 bases. This CDR3 reads CASKPAASGNTIYF. The DNA of the CDR3 is TGTGCCAGCAAACCGGCCGCCTCTGGAAACACCATATATTTT.

In this sample, this clonotype turned up many times. The chain is built from TRBV7-2 and TRBJ1-6, with TRBD1 as a possible D gene (5 bases). The length of the CDR3 is 14 residues. Germline values: CDR1 SGHTA, CDR2 FQGNSA. V lost 2 bases and J 7 bases, leaving 9 bases between the germline ends. The CDR3 spells CASSLMTENSPLHF. CDR3 nucleotides: TGTGCCAGCAGCTTAATGACAGAGAATTCACCCCTCCACTTT.

This clonotype was detected ten times or more. The CDR3 here is CASSQDKDSNQPQHF. The CDR3 coding sequence is TGCGCCAGCAGCCAAGATAAAGATAGCAATCAGCCCCAGCATTTT. This chain uses TRBV4-3 with TRBJ1-5, with D unclear. The germline V and J ends were trimmed by 0 bases and 0 bases, with 6 bases remaining between them. The CDR3 has 15 residues. The germline gives CDR1 LGHNA, CDR2 YSLEER.

This clonotype was seen repeatedly, ten times or more. V and J are TRBV6-6 and TRBJ2-5; no definite D call. CDR3 size: 12 residues. V lost 8 bases and J lost 1, with 8 bases in between. CDR1 MNHNY and CDR2 SVGAGI come from the germline V gene (reference sequence). This CDR3 reads CASGLGQETQYF. CDR3 DNA sequence: TGTGCCAGCGGGCTGGGCCAAGAGACCCAGTACTTC.

A few counts support this clonotype. The rearrangement uses TRBV3-1 and TRBJ1-2; 8 bases are shared with TRBD1. With V trimmed by 1 base and J by 8 bases, 9 bases remained unmatched. Germline V CDR1 and CDR2: LGHDT, YNNKEL (reference sequence). The CDR3 loop spans 15 amino acids. CDR3 sequence reads: CASSQGTGNFQGYTF. The CDR3 DNA reads TGTGCCAGCAGCCAAGGGACAGGGAACTTCCAAGGCTACACCTTC. Together with reference TRBV3-1 and TRBJ1-2, the CDR3 gives the full variable domain: DTAVSQTPKYLVTQMGNDKSIKCEQNLGHDTMYWYKQDSKKFLKIMFSYNNKELIINETVPNRFSPKSPDKAHLNLHINSLELGDSAVYFCASSQGTGNFQGYTFGSGTRLTVV.

This clonotype came up many times. The rearrangement joins TRBV5-1 to TRBJ1-5, with D hard to call. The germline CDR1 and CDR2 sequences are SGHRS and YFSETQ. The V gene lost 4 bases and the J gene lost 9 bases, with 20 bases spanning the gap. The CDR3 length is 15 residues. CDR3 sequence (DNA): TGCGCCAGCAGCCCCGGTGGTGAAGGGCGGGTGCCCCAGCATTTT. Translating gives CASSPGGEGRVPQHF. The whole variable domain, filled in from reference TRBV5-1 and TRBJ1-5, reads KAGVTQTPRYLIKTRGQQVTLSCSPISGHRSVSWYQQTPGQGLQFLFEYFSETQRNKGNFPGRFSGRQFSNSRSEMNVSTLELGDSALYLCASSPGGEGRVPQHFGDGTRLSIL.

The rearrangement joins TRBV4-1 to TRBJ1-1, with a tentative D call TRBD1 (6 bases). CDR3 length: 15 amino acids. V was pared by 0 bases and J by 6 bases, with 14 bases between. The germline CDR1 and CDR2 sequences are MGHRA and YSYEKL. The CDR3 loop reads CASSQDATGAAEAFF. The CDR3 DNA is TGCGCCAGCAGCCAAGACGCCACGGGGGCGGCTGAAGCTTTCTTT.

The chain links TRBV2 to TRBJ1-1; 8 bases map to TRBD1. Trimming cost V 4 bases and J 10 bases; bases outside gene matches: 5. Germline V gives CDR1 SNHLY, CDR2 FYNNEI. The CDR3 length is 12 residues. CDR3 residues: CASSGLTGGAFF. The CDR3 DNA reads as TGTGCCAGCAGTGGCCTTACAGGGGGAGCTTTCTTT.

In this sample, this clonotype turned up a few times. The chain has TRBV4-3 and TRBJ1-6; D gene uncertain. The V end was cut by 1 base, the J end by 10 bases, with 14 bases between. CDR3 size: 15 residues. The germline V gene encodes CDR1 LGHNA and CDR2 YSLEER. CDR3 DNA sequence: TGCGCCAGCAGCCAAGGTCTGGGAATATGGTCACCCCTCCACTTT. Residues: CASSQGLGIWSPLHF.

The CDR3 is CASGNTQYF. The CDR3 DNA reads as TGTGCCTCGGGAAATACGCAGTATTTT. The V gene is TRBV7-2, the J gene TRBJ2-3; maybe TRBD2 (5 bases). The V end was cut by 11 bases, the J end by 7 bases, with 7 bases between. The CDR3 contains 9 residues. Germline V gives CDR1 SGHTA, CDR2 FQGNSA.

This clonotype occurred many times. The chain has TRBV2 and TRBJ2-3, with 7 bases that match TRBD1. The germline CDR1 and CDR2 sequences are SNHLY and FYNNEI. The CDR3 has 13 residues. V lost 8 bases, J lost 1 base, and 3 bases stayed unmatched. Written as DNA, the CDR3 is TGTGCCAGCCGGGACAGCCGCACAGATACGCAGTATTTT. Translated: CASRDSRTDTQYF.

In DNA, the CDR3 is TGCGCCAGCTCGAGGGGGGTCCAGGGAGTTTCACCCCTCCACTTT. As protein: CASSRGVQGVSPLHF. J is TRBJ1-6 and V is TRBV4-3, with D possibly matching TRBD1 (6 bases). Trimming removed 8 bases from V and 9 bases from J, with 20 bases in between. The germline gives CDR1 LGHNA, CDR2 YSLEER. The CDR3 consists of 15 residues.

This clonotype was seen a few times. The chain carries TRBV6-5 and TRBJ2-6; D gene uncertain. Per the germline V gene, CDR1 is MNHEY and CDR2 is SVGAGI. Trimming removed 2 bases from V and 1 base from J, with 6 bases in between. There are 15 residues in the CDR3. CDR3 DNA sequence: TGTGCCAGCAGTTACAGAGTTTCTGGGGCCAACGTCCTGACTTTC. Its protein product is CASSYRVSGANVLTF.

This chain links TRBV12-3 or TRBV12-4 with TRBJ2-2; 10 bases are a match to TRBD2. The CDR3 sequence is 16 residues long. The V gene end was trimmed by 6 bases and the J gene end by 4 bases; junction bases not matched to a gene: 8. The CDR3 DNA is TGTGCCAGCAGATTTAGCGGGGGGCGGACCACCGGGGAGCTGTTTTTT. It is translated as CASRFSGGRTTGELFF.

This clonotype was detected only a few times. The rearrangement uses TRBV18 and TRBJ2-1; 9 positions agree with TRBD2. CDR3 size: 19 residues. V lost 6 bases, J lost 0 bases, and 15 bases stayed unmatched. CDR1 and CDR2 (germline): KGHSH, LQKENI. CDR3 sequence reads: CASSQNRLQRGDSYNEQFF. As DNA, the CDR3 is TGTGCCAGCTCCCAAAACCGACTCCAGCGGGGGGACTCCTACAATGAGCAGTTCTTC. The variable domain in full, completed from reference TRBV18 and TRBJ2-1, reads NAGVMQNPRHLVRRRGQEARLRCSPMKGHSHVYWYRQLPEEGLKFMVYLQKENIIDESGMPKERFSAEFPKEGPSILRIQQVVRGDSAAYFCASSQNRLQRGDSYNEQFFGPGTRLTVL.

This rearrangement joins TRBV4-2 to TRBJ2-4; 7 nucleotides line up with TRBD1. V was pared by 5 bases and J by 0 bases, with 10 bases of the junction left unmatched. Germline V gene sequence: CDR1 LGHNA, CDR2 YNFKEQ. The CDR3 is made up of 17 amino acids. CDR3 coding DNA: TGTGCCAGCAGCACCCGAGGACAGGCTCTAGCCAAAAACATTCAGTACTTC. Protein product: CASSTRGQALAKNIQYF.

This clonotype was found many times. In nucleotides, the CDR3 is TGTGCCAGCAGTGAAGCGCTTCTAGGTCTTGGCACAGATACGCAGTATTTT. Translating gives CASSEALLGLGTDTQYF. The chain combines TRBV2 with TRBJ2-3; D uncertain. CDR1 SNHLY and CDR2 FYNNEI come from the germline V gene. Trimming shortened V by 0 bases and J by 1 base, and 14 bases separated the two germline ends. CDR3 length: 17 residues.

This clonotype was found a few times. The genes are TRBV6-5 and TRBJ1-1; tentative D call: TRBD1 (6 bases). The CDR3 is 15 amino acids. CDR1 and CDR2 (germline): MNHEY, SVGAGI. The ends were cut back, 3 bases at V and 1 base at J, with 12 bases in the middle. For the CDR3, the DNA is TGTGCCAGCAGTTATTTACAGGGATGGAACACTGAAGCTTTCTTT. Translation gives CASSYLQGWNTEAFF.

This clonotype was recorded at least ten times. The chain links TRBV3-1 to TRBJ2-3; D call uncertain. The CDR3 extends over 13 amino acids. Germline V gene sequence: CDR1 LGHDT, CDR2 YNNKEL (reference sequence). V was shortened by 0 bases and J by 8 bases, with 9 bases between the two germline ends. The CDR3 here is CASSQDWSGTQYF. The CDR3 DNA is TGTGCCAGCAGCCAAGATTGGTCAGGTACGCAGTATTTT.

This clonotype was detected a few times. The chain couples TRBV6-4 to TRBJ2-1, with TRBD2 identical over 8 bases. The CDR3 totals 15 residues. Unmatched junction bases numbered 10, after V lost 4 bases and J lost 8 bases. Germline assignment: CDR1 MRHNA and CDR2 SNTAGT. The CDR3 loop is CASSAGGGPGDEQFF. As DNA, the CDR3 is TGTGCCAGCAGTGCTGGCGGGGGGCCAGGGGATGAGCAGTTCTTC.

This clonotype was detected a few times. J is TRBJ2-3 and V is TRBV10-3; D unclear. The CDR3 sequence is 13 residues long. V was trimmed by 10 bases and J by 3 bases, leaving 14 bases between them. CDR1 is ENHRY and CDR2 is SYGVKD in the germline V gene. The CDR3 here is CATVNGITDTQYF. In DNA form, the CDR3 reads TGTGCCACGGTCAATGGGATAACAGATACGCAGTATTTT.

There are a few counts of this clonotype. This chain links TRBV12-5 with TRBJ1-1, with TRBD1 identical over 8 bases. There are 13 residues in the CDR3. CDR1 LGHNT and CDR2 FRNRAP come from the germline V gene. Trimming took 2 bases from V and 11 from J; bases not matched to a gene: 7. DNA for the CDR3: TGTGCTAGTGGTTTGCCCAACAGGGGGGATGCTTTCTTT. This sequence encodes CASGLPNRGDAFF.

This clonotype was seen many times. The genes are TRBV27 and TRBJ2-3; D might be TRBD1 (6 bases). Trimming shortened V by 3 bases and J by 0 bases, and 10 bases separated the two germline ends. This CDR3 has 15 residues. The germline gives CDR1 MNHEY, CDR2 SMNVEV (reference sequence). CDR3: CASSLGTLSTDTQYF. Here the CDR3 DNA reads TGTGCCAGCAGTTTGGGGACACTGAGCACAGATACGCAGTATTTT.

This clonotype came up a few times. V is TRBV9 and J is TRBJ1-5; the D is unclear. Germline loops: CDR1 SGDLS, CDR2 YYNGEE. The CDR3 totals 13 residues. V shed 3 bases and J shed 5 bases, with 9 bases lying between them. CDR3 amino acids: CASSAHSDQPQHF. The CDR3 bases are TGTGCCAGCAGCGCCCATTCCGATCAGCCCCAGCATTTT.